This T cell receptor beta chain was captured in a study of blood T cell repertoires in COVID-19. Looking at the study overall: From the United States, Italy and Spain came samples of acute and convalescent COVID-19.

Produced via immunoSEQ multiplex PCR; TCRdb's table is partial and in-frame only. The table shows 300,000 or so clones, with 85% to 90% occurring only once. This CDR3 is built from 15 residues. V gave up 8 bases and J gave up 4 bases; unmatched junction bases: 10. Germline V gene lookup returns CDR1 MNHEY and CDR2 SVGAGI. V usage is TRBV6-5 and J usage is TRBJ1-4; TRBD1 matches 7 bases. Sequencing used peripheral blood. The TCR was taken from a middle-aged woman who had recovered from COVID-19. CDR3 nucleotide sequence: TGTGCCAGCGGAAAAGGGGGCGCGGGTAATGAAAAACTGTTTTTT. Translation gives CASGKGGAGNEKLFF.